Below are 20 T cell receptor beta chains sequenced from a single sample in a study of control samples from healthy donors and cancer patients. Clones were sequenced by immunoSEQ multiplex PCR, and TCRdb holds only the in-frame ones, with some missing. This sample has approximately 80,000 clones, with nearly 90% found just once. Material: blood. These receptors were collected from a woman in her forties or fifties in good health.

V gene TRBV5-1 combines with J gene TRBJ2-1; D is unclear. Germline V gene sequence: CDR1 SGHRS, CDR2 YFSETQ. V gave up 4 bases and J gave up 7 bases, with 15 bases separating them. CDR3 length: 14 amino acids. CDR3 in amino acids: CASSEGINWNEQFF. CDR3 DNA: TGCGCCAGCAGCGAAGGAATTAACTGGAATGAGCAGTTCTTC.

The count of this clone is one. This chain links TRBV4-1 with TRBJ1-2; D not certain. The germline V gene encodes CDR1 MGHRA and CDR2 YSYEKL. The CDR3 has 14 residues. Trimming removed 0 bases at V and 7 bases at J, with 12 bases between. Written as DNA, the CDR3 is TGCGCCAGCAGCCAAGACCGCGGGGAATTTGGCTACACCTTC. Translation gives CASSQDRGEFGYTF.

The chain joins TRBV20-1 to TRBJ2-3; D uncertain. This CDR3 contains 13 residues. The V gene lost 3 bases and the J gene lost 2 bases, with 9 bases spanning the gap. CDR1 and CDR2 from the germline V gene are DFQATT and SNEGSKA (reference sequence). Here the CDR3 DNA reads TGCAGTGCTAGTAAAGAAGACACAGATACGCAGTATTTT. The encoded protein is CSASKEDTDTQYF.

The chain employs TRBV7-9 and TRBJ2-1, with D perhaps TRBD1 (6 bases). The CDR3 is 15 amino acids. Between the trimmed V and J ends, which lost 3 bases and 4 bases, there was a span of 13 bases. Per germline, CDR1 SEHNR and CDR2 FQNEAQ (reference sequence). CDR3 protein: CASSLPGADYNEQFF. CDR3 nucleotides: TGTGCCAGCAGCTTGCCAGGGGCGGATTACAATGAGCAGTTCTTC.

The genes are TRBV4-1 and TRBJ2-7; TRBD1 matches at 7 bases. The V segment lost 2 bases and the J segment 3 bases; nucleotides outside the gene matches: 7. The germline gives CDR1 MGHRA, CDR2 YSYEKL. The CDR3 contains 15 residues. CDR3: CASSQPRQGDYEQYF. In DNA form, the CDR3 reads TGCGCCAGCAGCCAACCCCGACAGGGAGACTACGAGCAGTACTTC.

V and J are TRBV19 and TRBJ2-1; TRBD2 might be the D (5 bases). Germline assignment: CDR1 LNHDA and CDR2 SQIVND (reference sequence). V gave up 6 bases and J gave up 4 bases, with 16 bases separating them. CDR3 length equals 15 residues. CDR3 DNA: TGTGCCAGTAGGGACTCCAGCGCAGGTTACAATGAGCAGTTCTTC. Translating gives CASRDSSAGYNEQFF.

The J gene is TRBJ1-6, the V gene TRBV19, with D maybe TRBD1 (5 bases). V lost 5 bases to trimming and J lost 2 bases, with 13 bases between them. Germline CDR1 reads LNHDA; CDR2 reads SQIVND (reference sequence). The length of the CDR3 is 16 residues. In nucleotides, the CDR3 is TGTGCCAGTAGTTTCCTCAGGACAACCTATAATTCACCCCTCCACTTT. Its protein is CASSFLRTTYNSPLHF.

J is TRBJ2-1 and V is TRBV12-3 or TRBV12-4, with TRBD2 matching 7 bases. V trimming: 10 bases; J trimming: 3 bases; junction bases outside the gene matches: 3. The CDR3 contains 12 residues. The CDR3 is CATGGGYNEQFF. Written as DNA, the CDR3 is TGTGCCACAGGCGGGGGCTACAATGAGCAGTTCTTC.

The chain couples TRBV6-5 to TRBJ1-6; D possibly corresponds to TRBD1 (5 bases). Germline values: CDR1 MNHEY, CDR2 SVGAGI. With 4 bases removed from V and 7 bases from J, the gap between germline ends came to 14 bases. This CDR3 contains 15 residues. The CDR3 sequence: CASSSTGTPNSPLHF. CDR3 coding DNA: TGTGCCAGCAGTTCGACCGGGACGCCAAATTCACCCCTCCACTTT.

The CDR3 region is CATSLVAQNTQYF. DNA of the CDR3: TGTGCCACTAGCCTAGTGGCCCAGAATACGCAGTATTTT. This sequence joins TRBV28 and TRBJ2-3, with D possibly matching TRBD2 (5 bases). CDR1 and CDR2 from the germline V gene are MDHEN and SYDVKM. CDR3 length: 13 residues. V lost 10 bases and J 7 bases, leaving 18 bases between the germline ends.

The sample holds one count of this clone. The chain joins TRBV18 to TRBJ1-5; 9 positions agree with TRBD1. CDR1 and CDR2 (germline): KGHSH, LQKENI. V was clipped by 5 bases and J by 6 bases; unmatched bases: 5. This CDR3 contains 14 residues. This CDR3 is CASSWTGAGQPQHF. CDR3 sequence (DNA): TGTGCCAGCTCATGGACAGGGGCGGGTCAGCCCCAGCATTTT. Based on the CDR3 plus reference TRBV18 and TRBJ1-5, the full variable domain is NAGVMQNPRHLVRRRGQEARLRCSPMKGHSHVYWYRQLPEEGLKFMVYLQKENIIDESGMPKERFSAEFPKEGPSILRIQQVVRGDSAAYFCASSWTGAGQPQHFGDGTRLSIL.

As DNA, the CDR3 is TGTGCCAGCATCTCCCCTCGACGGGGCTATGGCTACACCTTC. It specifies CASISPRRGYGYTF. This sequence joins TRBV5-8 and TRBJ1-2; D call uncertain. Germline V gives CDR1 SGHTS, CDR2 YDEGEE. The V end was cut by 6 bases, the J end by 4 bases, with 16 bases between. The CDR3 has 14 amino acids.

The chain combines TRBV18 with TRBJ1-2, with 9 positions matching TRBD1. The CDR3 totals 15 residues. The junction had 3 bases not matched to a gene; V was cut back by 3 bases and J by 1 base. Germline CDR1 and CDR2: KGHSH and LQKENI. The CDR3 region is CASSPGQGINYGYTF. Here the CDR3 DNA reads TGTGCCAGCTCACCGGGACAGGGAATTAACTATGGCTACACCTTC.

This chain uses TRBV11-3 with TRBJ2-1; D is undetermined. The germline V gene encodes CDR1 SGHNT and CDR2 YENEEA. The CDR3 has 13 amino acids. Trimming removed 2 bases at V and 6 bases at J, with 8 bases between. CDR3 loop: CASSLNPVNEQFF. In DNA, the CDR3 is TGTGCCAGCAGCTTAAATCCCGTCAATGAGCAGTTCTTC. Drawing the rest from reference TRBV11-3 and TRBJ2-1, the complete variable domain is EAGVVQSPRYKIIEKKQPVAFWCNPISGHNTLYWYLQNLGQGPELLIRYENEEAVDDSQLPKDRFSAERLKGVDSTLKIQPAELGDSAVYLCASSLNPVNEQFFGPGTRLTVL.

The CDR3 sequence: CASSLRSGVYEQYF. The CDR3 DNA sequence: TGTGCCAGCAGCTTAAGGTCAGGGGTCTACGAGCAGTACTTC. V is TRBV7-6 and J is TRBJ2-7; the D gene is possibly TRBD1 (6 bases). This CDR3 has 14 amino acids. CDR1 SGHVS and CDR2 FNYEAQ come from the germline V gene. The V and J ends lost 2 bases and 3 bases respectively, with 11 bases between them.

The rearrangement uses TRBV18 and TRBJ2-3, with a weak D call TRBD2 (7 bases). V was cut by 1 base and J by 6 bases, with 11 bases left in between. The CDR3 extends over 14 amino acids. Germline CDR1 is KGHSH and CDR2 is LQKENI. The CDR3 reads CASSPLRGGDTQYF. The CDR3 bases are TGTGCCAGCTCACCACTCAGGGGAGGGGATACGCAGTATTTT. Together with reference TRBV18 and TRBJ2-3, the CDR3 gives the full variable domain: NAGVMQNPRHLVRRRGQEARLRCSPMKGHSHVYWYRQLPEEGLKFMVYLQKENIIDESGMPKERFSAEFPKEGPSILRIQQVVRGDSAAYFCASSPLRGGDTQYFGPGTRLTVL.

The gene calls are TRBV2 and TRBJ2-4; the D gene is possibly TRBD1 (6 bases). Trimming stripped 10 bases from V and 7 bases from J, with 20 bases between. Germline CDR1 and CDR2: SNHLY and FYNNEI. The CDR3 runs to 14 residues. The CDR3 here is CATHRDWGFNIQYF. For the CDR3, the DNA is TGTGCCACTCACAGGGATTGGGGTTTCAACATTCAGTACTTC.

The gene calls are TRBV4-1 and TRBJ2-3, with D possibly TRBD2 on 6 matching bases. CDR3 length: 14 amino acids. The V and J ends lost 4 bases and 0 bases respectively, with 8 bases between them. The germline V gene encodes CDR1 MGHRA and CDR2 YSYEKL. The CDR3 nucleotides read TGCGCCAGCAGCCTCGGGACTAGCACAGATACGCAGTATTTT. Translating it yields CASSLGTSTDTQYF.

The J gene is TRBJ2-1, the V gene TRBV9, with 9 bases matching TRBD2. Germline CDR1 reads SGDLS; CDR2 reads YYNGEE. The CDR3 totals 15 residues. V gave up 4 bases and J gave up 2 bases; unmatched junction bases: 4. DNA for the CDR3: TGTGCCAGCAGCTTTCGCGGGGGGGCCTACAATGAGCAGTTCTTC. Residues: CASSFRGGAYNEQFF.

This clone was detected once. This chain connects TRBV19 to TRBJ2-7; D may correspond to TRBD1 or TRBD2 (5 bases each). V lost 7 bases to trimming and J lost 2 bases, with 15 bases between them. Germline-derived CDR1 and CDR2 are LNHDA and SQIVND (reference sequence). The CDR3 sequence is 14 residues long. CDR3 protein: CASTPGTVTYEQYF. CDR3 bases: TGTGCCAGTACCCCCGGGACCGTTACCTACGAGCAGTACTTC. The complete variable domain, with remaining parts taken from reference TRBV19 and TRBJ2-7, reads DGGITQSPKYLFRKEGQNVTLSCEQNLNHDAMYWYRQDPGQGLRLIYYSQIVNDFQKGDIAEGYSVSREKKESFPLTVTSAQKNPTAFYLCASTPGTVTYEQYFGPGTRLTVT.